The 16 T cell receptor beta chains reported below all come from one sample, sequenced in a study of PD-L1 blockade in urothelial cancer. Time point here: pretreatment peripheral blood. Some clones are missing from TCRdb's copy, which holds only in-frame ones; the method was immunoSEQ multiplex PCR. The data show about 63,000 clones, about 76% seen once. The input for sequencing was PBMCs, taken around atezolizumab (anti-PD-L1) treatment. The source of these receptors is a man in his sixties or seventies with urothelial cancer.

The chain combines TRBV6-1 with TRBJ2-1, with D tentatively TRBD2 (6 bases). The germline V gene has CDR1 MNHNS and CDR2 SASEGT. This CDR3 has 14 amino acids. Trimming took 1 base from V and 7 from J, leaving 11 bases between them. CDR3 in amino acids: CASSEGGSGNEQFF. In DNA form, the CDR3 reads TGTGCCAGCAGTGAAGGGGGGAGCGGGAATGAGCAGTTCTTC.

The chain's CDR3 is CASSRGAEEKETQYF. The CDR3 region has the DNA TGCGCCAGCAGCCGTGGAGCGGAGGAGAAGGAGACCCAGTACTTC. This chain uses TRBV5-1 with TRBJ2-5; the D gene is possibly TRBD2 (5 bases). The CDR3 loop spans 15 amino acids. Germline CDR1 SGHRS, CDR2 YFSETQ. The V end lost 4 bases, the J end lost 5 bases, and 18 bases lay between the germline ends.

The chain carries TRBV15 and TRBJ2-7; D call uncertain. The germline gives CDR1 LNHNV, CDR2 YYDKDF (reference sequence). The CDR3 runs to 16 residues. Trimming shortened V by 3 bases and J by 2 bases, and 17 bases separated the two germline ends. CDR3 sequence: CATSSGLTSGPYEQYF. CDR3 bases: TGTGCCACCAGCAGTGGATTGACGTCAGGTCCCTACGAGCAGTACTTC.

The CDR3 spells CASSEGTGGFETQYF. In DNA form, the CDR3 reads TGTGCCAGCAGTGAAGGGACAGGGGGCTTCGAGACCCAGTACTTC. V gene TRBV6-1 combines with J gene TRBJ2-5, with 11 bases fitting TRBD1. The germline CDR1 and CDR2 sequences are MNHNS and SASEGT. CDR3 length equals 15 residues. Germline trimming cut 1 base from V and 5 bases from J; bases unmatched to any gene: 3.

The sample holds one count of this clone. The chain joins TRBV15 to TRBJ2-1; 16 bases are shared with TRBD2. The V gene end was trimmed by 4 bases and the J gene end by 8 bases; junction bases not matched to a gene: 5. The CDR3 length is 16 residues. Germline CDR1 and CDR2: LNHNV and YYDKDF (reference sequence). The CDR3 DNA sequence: TGTGCCACCAGCACCGGGACTAGCGGGAGGGTGGATGAGCAGTTCTTC. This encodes CATSTGTSGRVDEQFF.

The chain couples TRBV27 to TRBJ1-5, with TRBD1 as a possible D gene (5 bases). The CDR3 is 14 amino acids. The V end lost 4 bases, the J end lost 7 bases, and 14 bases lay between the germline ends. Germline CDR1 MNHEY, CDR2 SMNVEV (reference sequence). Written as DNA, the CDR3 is TGTGCCAGCAGTTACGGCAGGGTTGGACAGCCCCAGCATTTT. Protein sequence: CASSYGRVGQPQHF.

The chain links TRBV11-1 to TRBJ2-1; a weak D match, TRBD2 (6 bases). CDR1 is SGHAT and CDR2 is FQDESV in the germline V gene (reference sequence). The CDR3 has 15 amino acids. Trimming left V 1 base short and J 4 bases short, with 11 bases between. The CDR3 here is CASSLGGSGYNEQFF. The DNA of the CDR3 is TGTGCCAGCAGCTTAGGCGGTAGCGGATACAATGAGCAGTTCTTC.

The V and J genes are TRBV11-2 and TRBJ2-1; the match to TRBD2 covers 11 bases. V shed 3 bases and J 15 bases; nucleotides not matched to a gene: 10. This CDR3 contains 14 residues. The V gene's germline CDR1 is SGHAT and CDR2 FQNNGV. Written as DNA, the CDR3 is TGTGCCAGCAGCTTTGGTAGGCTAGCGGGAGGCCTGTTCTTC. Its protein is CASSFGRLAGGLFF.

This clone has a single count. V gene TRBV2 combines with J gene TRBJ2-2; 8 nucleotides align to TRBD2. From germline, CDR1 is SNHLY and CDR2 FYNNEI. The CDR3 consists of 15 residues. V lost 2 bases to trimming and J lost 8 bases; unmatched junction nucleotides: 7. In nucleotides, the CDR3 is TGTGCCAGCAGTGAAAGTCGACAGCGGGGGGGGGAGCTGTTTTTT. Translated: CASSESRQRGGELFF.

CDR3 protein: CASSGTGRTSYEQYF. CDR3 DNA sequence: TGTGCCAGCAGCGGAACCGGACGAACTAGCTACGAGCAGTACTTC. This sequence joins TRBV7-8 and TRBJ2-7; weak D call: TRBD2 (5 bases). CDR1 is SGHVS and CDR2 is FQNEAQ in the germline V gene. The CDR3 totals 15 residues. V shed 5 bases and J shed 3 bases, with 17 bases lying between them.

The CDR3 here is CASSFGPTGPTDTQYF. CDR3 in DNA: TGTGCCAGCAGCTTTGGGCCAACAGGCCCCACAGATACGCAGTATTTT. J is TRBJ2-3 and V is TRBV11-3; possible D gene TRBD1, 5 bases. Between the trimmed V and J ends, which lost 3 bases and 2 bases, there was a span of 15 bases. The V gene's germline CDR1 is SGHNT and CDR2 YENEEA. The CDR3 contains 16 residues. The variable domain in full, completed from reference TRBV11-3 and TRBJ2-3, reads EAGVVQSPRYKIIEKKQPVAFWCNPISGHNTLYWYLQNLGQGPELLIRYENEEAVDDSQLPKDRFSAERLKGVDSTLKIQPAELGDSAVYLCASSFGPTGPTDTQYFGPGTRLTVL.

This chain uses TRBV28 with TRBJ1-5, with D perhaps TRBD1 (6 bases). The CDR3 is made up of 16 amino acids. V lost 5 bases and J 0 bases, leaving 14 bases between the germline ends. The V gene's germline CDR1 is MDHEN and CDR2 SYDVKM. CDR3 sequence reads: CASSLSQGNSNQPQHF. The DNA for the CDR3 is TGTGCCAGCAGTCTCTCACAGGGAAATAGCAATCAGCCCCAGCATTTT.

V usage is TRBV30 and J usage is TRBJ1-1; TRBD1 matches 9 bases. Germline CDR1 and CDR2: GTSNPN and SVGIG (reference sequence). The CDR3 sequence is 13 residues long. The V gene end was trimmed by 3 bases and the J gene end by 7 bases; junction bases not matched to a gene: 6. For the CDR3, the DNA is TGTGCCTGGAGGGTTGACAGGGGGGGTGAAGCTTTCTTT. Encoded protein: CAWRVDRGGEAFF.

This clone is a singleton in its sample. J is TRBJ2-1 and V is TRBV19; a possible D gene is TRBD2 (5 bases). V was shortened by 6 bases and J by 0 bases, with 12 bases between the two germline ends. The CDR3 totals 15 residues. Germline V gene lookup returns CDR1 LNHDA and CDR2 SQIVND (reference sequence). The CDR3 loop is CASRETGSSYNEQFF. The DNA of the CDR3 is TGTGCCAGTAGGGAAACGGGAAGCTCCTACAATGAGCAGTTCTTC.

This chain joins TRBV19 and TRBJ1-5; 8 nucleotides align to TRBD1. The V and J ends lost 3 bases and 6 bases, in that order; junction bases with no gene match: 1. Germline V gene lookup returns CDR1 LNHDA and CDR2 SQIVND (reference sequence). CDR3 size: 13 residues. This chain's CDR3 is CASSMDRAQPQHF. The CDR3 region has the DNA TGTGCCAGTAGTATGGACAGGGCTCAGCCCCAGCATTTT.

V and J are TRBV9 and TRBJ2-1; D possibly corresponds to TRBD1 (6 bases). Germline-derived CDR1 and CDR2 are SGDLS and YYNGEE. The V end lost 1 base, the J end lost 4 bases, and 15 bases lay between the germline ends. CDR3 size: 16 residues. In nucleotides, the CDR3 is TGTGCCAGCAGCGTATTAATGTCGGGACAATACAATGAGCAGTTCTTC. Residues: CASSVLMSGQYNEQFF.